Below are 28 T cell receptor beta chains sequenced from a single sample in a study of response to subunit inactivated influenza vaccine. Via MiXCR, TCRdb re-called the RT-PCR reads, giving one row per CDR3 protein. In the table there are more than 550,000 distinct CDR3 sequences, approximately 12% of which are singletons. This material consisted of PBMCs from blood, taken on the day of vaccination. The receptors stem from a middle-aged man who received an inactivated influenza vaccine.

This clonotype has just a few counts. This rearrangement joins TRBV20-1 to TRBJ2-1; the D gene is possibly TRBD2 (7 bases). The length of the CDR3 is 14 residues. CDR1 and CDR2 (germline): DFQATT, SNEGSKA (reference sequence). Trimming cost V 1 base and J 8 bases, with 15 bases left between them. In nucleotides, the CDR3 is TGCAGTGCTAGAGCGGGGGGCCGGGGCGATGAGCAGTTCTTC. This codes for CSARAGGRGDEQFF.

This clonotype was seen a handful of times. The chain joins TRBV20-1 to TRBJ2-3, with 8 positions matching TRBD1. V was pared by 3 bases and J by 2 bases, with 7 bases of the junction left unmatched. The CDR3 runs 15 residues. Germline CDR1 is DFQATT and CDR2 is SNEGSKA (reference sequence). The CDR3 loop reads CSASGQGANTDTQYF. CDR3 in DNA: TGCAGTGCTAGTGGCCAGGGGGCGAACACAGATACGCAGTATTTT.

The chain couples TRBV25-1 to TRBJ2-5; unclear D gene. Germline V lookup: CDR1 MGHDK, CDR2 SYGVNS. V was pared by 3 bases and J by 5 bases, with 16 bases between. The CDR3 runs to 15 residues. The CDR3 DNA is TGTGCCAGCAGTGATGCAAGTACGGTTCAGGAGACCCAGTACTTC. It encodes CASSDASTVQETQYF. Full variable domain (rest looked up from reference TRBV25-1 and TRBJ2-5): EADIYQTPRYLVIGTGKKITLECSQTMGHDKMYWYQQDPGMELHLIHYSYGVNSTEKGDLSSESTVSRIRTEHFPLTLESARPSHTSQYLCASSDASTVQETQYFGPGTRLLVL.

In its sample, this clonotype was seen a few times. This chain joins TRBV11-2 and TRBJ2-2; 7 bases align to TRBD2. This CDR3 contains 15 residues. Losses at the gene ends were 6 bases for V and 5 bases for J; bases not matched to a gene: 9. Germline lookup yields CDR1 SGHAT and CDR2 FQNNGV. In DNA, the CDR3 is TGTGCCAGCAGGCCTCCCGGGAGGAGGACCGGGGAGCTGTTTTTT. Translation gives CASRPPGRRTGELFF.

This rearrangement joins TRBV24-1 to TRBJ2-1; 7 bases fit TRBD2. Per the germline V gene, CDR1 is KGHDR and CDR2 is SFDVKD. CDR3 length: 17 amino acids. V shed 4 bases and J 6 bases; nucleotides not matched to a gene: 14. CDR3 DNA: TGTGCCACCAGTGACTCTGCCTACACTAGCGTGGCCAATGAGCAGTTCTTC. Translating gives CATSDSAYTSVANEQFF.

This clonotype was picked up a small number of times. CDR3 in amino acids: CASRIMGEKLFF. For the CDR3, the DNA is TGTGCCAGCAGAATAATGGGTGAAAAACTGTTTTTT. The chain joins TRBV12-3 or TRBV12-4 to TRBJ1-4; no reliable D call. Trimming removed 6 bases from V and 7 bases from J, with 9 bases in between. This CDR3 spans 12 amino acids.

This clonotype has a handful of counts. The chain has TRBV24-1 and TRBJ2-3, with 10 bases that match TRBD2. Germline V CDR1 and CDR2: KGHDR, SFDVKD. The ends lost 5 bases at V and 6 bases at J; junction bases unmatched: 10. CDR3 length: 16 amino acids. The CDR3 DNA is TGTGCCACCAGTGCTCCTAGCGGGAGTGGGTCCGATACGCAGTATTTT. The encoded protein is CATSAPSGSGSDTQYF.

This clonotype was recorded a few times. This rearrangement joins TRBV6-5 to TRBJ2-3, with 9 bases fitting TRBD1. V lost 0 bases, J lost 3 bases, and 4 bases stayed unmatched. The germline V gene has CDR1 MNHEY and CDR2 SVGAGI. The CDR3 is made up of 16 amino acids. As DNA, the CDR3 is TGTGCCAGCAGTTACTCGACAGGGGGGATAACAGATACGCAGTATTTT. It codes for CASSYSTGGITDTQYF.

To note about this clonotype: Relative to the germline gene, one junction end is altered; a read error may explain this. The chain joins TRBV20-1 to TRBJ2-2; TRBD1 matches at 11 bases. The CDR3 is 16 amino acids. CDR1 and CDR2 from the germline V gene are DFQATT and SNEGSKA (reference sequence). CDR3 sequence: CSAPDRGRSNTGGLFF. CDR3 DNA: TGCAGTGCTCCGGACAGGGGGCGTTCGAACACCGGGGGGCTGTTTTTT.

The chain is built from TRBV4-3 and TRBJ1-6, with D tentatively TRBD1 (6 bases). This CDR3 is built from 16 residues. Trimming pared 1 base from V and 7 bases from J, leaving 14 bases between. CDR1 and CDR2 (germline): LGHNA, YSLEER. CDR3 amino acids: CASSQAWGQVNSPLHF. The CDR3 coding sequence is TGCGCCAGCAGCCAAGCATGGGGGCAGGTGAATTCACCCCTCCACTTT.

V and J are TRBV20-1 and TRBJ2-1; perhaps D is TRBD1 or TRBD2 (5 bases each). The CDR3 spans 16 residues. Germline values: CDR1 DFQATT, CDR2 SNEGSKA (reference sequence). Between the trimmed V and J ends, which lost 0 bases and 0 bases, there was a span of 12 bases. CDR3 sequence (DNA): TGCAGTGCTAGAGACTCTACGGGGCGCTCCTACAATGAGCAGTTCTTC. Translated: CSARDSTGRSYNEQFF.

This clonotype was recorded only once. Possible read error: a much larger clone is one base away. The chain joins TRBV20-1 to TRBJ2-7, with TRBD1 as a possible D gene (6 bases). With 6 bases removed from V and 5 bases from J, the gap between germline ends came to 17 bases. Germline V gene sequence: CDR1 DFQATT, CDR2 SNEGSKA (reference sequence). CDR3 length equals 13 residues. The CDR3 DNA is TGCAGTGCCGCCGGGACACAAGACCACGAGCAGTACTTC. This gives the protein CSAAGTQDHEQYF.

Only a few counts were recorded for this clonotype. V gene TRBV4-3 combines with J gene TRBJ1-2, with unresolved D. CDR1 LGHNA and CDR2 YSLEER come from the germline V gene. This CDR3 is 13 amino acids long. The V end lost 0 bases, the J end lost 10 bases, and 12 bases lay between the germline ends. CDR3 sequence: CASSQDRRSLYTF. As DNA, the CDR3 is TGCGCCAGCAGCCAAGATCGGCGCAGCCTCTACACCTTC.

The chain has TRBV15 and TRBJ1-5, with 8 positions matching TRBD1. The ends lost 0 bases at V and 3 bases at J; junction bases unmatched: 7. CDR3 size: 17 residues. Germline CDR1 and CDR2: LNHNV and YYDKDF (reference sequence). The CDR3 sequence: CATSRDQAGGYNQPQHF. The CDR3, as DNA: TGTGCCACCAGCAGAGACCAGGCAGGGGGCTACAATCAGCCCCAGCATTTT.

The chain carries TRBV7-2 and TRBJ2-3; the D gene is possibly TRBD2 (5 bases). V was trimmed by 6 bases and J by 9 bases, leaving 19 bases between them. Germline CDR1 and CDR2: SGHTA and FQGNSA. CDR3 size: 14 residues. Here the CDR3 reads CASRLPAHGNTQYF. CDR3 bases: TGTGCCAGCAGGCTCCCGGCCCACGGGAACACGCAGTATTTT.

This clonotype was picked up a small number of times. The V call is TRBV5-1, the J call TRBJ2-7, with D possibly being TRBD1 (5 bases). Deletions cut 1 base from V and 2 bases from J, with 25 bases between. This CDR3 contains 19 residues. Germline CDR1 and CDR2: SGHRS and YFSETQ. The CDR3 DNA follows: TGCGCCAGCAGCTTGTCCGAGTCAGGGCATAGATCAGGGACCTACGAGCAGTACTTC. Protein product: CASSLSESGHRSGTYEQYF.

This clonotype was observed many times. The chain joins TRBV7-2 to TRBJ1-4; D is possibly TRBD1 (5 bases). The V end lost 1 base, the J end lost 4 bases, and 7 bases lay between the germline ends. The germline gives CDR1 SGHTA, CDR2 FQGNSA. This CDR3 has 14 amino acids. CDR3 nucleotides: TGTGCCAGCAGCTTAGATAGGGGTAATGAAAAACTGTTTTTT. The encoded protein is CASSLDRGNEKLFF.

The chain has TRBV15 and TRBJ2-7; 7 bases align to TRBD1. The junction had 2 bases not matched to a gene; V was cut back by 1 base and J by 2 bases. The CDR3 is 14 amino acids. Germline loops: CDR1 LNHNV, CDR2 YYDKDF (reference sequence). The CDR3 sequence: CATSRVGTAYEQYF. The CDR3 region has the DNA TGTGCCACCAGCAGAGTCGGGACAGCCTACGAGCAGTACTTC.

This clonotype was detected ten times or more. This chain joins TRBV28 and TRBJ2-5, with D maybe TRBD1 (5 bases). V was shortened by 1 base and J by 5 bases, with 11 bases between the two germline ends. The CDR3 consists of 14 residues. Germline lookup yields CDR1 MDHEN and CDR2 SYDVKM. CDR3 amino acids: CASSLFAGQETQYF. CDR3 nucleotides: TGTGCCAGCAGTTTATTCGCAGGGCAGGAGACCCAGTACTTC.

The chain recombines TRBV7-3 with TRBJ2-7; 7 bases fit TRBD2. Germline V gene lookup returns CDR1 SGHTA and CDR2 FQGTGA. CDR3 length: 16 amino acids. V lost 5 bases to trimming and J lost 2 bases; unmatched junction nucleotides: 12. The CDR3, as DNA: TGTGCCAGCAGCCCCCAGGGAGGGCGATCCACCTACGAGCAGTACTTC. Translated, it gives CASSPQGGRSTYEQYF.

The sample holds a few counts of this clonotype. This chain's CDR3 is CASSSLGHFLSAIGTGELFF. CDR3 sequence (DNA): TGTGCCAGCAGTTCTTTAGGACACTTCCTTAGCGCTATCGGGACCGGGGAGCTGTTTTTT. The V and J genes are TRBV12-3 or TRBV12-4 and TRBJ2-2; D might be TRBD1 or TRBD2, each matching 5 bases. V lost 4 bases, J lost 5 bases, and 29 bases lay in between. The CDR3 runs 20 residues.

This clonotype was seen only a few times. V and J are TRBV24-1 and TRBJ2-3, with D perhaps assigned TRBD1 or TRBD2 (5 bases each). The germline V gene encodes CDR1 KGHDR and CDR2 SFDVKD. V lost 4 bases, J lost 2 bases, and 15 bases lay in between. The CDR3 has 16 amino acids. CDR3 sequence: CATSDPGTGTTDTQYF. DNA for the CDR3: TGTGCCACCAGTGACCCCGGGACCGGGACCACAGATACGCAGTATTTT.

This clonotype was observed a handful of times. The chain is built from TRBV28 and TRBJ2-3; 10 bases align to TRBD2. Germline values: CDR1 MDHEN, CDR2 SYDVKM. Losses at the gene ends were 5 bases for V and 2 bases for J; bases not matched to a gene: 4. The CDR3 totals 15 residues. The CDR3 sequence is CASSGLAGATDTQYF. DNA for the CDR3: TGTGCCAGCAGTGGGCTAGCGGGGGCCACAGATACGCAGTATTTT.

This clonotype showed up many times. This chain joins TRBV27 and TRBJ2-7, with D tentatively TRBD1 or TRBD2 (5 bases each). The V gene lost 0 bases and the J gene lost 5 bases, with 14 bases spanning the gap. Germline lookup yields CDR1 MNHEY and CDR2 SMNVEV (reference sequence). The CDR3 totals 15 residues. The chain's CDR3 is CASSLSPGTPNEQYF. In DNA, the CDR3 is TGTGCCAGCAGTTTATCCCCCGGGACGCCTAACGAGCAGTACTTC.

The rearrangement links TRBV4-3 to TRBJ2-1, with 9 bases identical to TRBD2. CDR1 and CDR2 from the germline V gene are LGHNA and YSLEER. Trimming removed 2 bases from V and 4 bases from J; junction bases left unmatched: 6. The CDR3 is 16 amino acids. The CDR3 here is CASSQLAGATYNEQFF. CDR3 DNA sequence: TGCGCCAGCAGCCAATTAGCGGGAGCTACTTACAATGAGCAGTTCTTC.

In its sample, this clonotype was seen a few times. The chain links TRBV4-3 to TRBJ2-7; no clear D gene. The germline V gene encodes CDR1 LGHNA and CDR2 YSLEER. V dropped 0 bases and J dropped 6 bases, with 15 bases sitting between them. The CDR3 has 15 amino acids. In nucleotides, the CDR3 is TGCGCCAGCAGCCAAGATGTGGTAGTTTGGCGCGAGCAGTACTTC. As protein: CASSQDVVVWREQYF.

This chain joins TRBV14 and TRBJ1-1, with D tentatively TRBD1 (6 bases). The CDR3 contains 17 residues. V lost 0 bases and J lost 5, with 19 bases in between. Germline V CDR1 and CDR2: SGHDN, FVKESK. The CDR3 DNA reads TGTGCCAGCAGCCAAGAATCACAACAGGGCCCGAATACTGAAGCTTTCTTT. Amino acid sequence: CASSQESQQGPNTEAFF. The full variable domain, in which reference TRBV14 and TRBJ1-1 provide the parts outside the CDR3, is EAGVTQFPSHSVIEKGQTVTLRCDPISGHDNLYWYRRVMGKEIKFLLHFVKESKQDESGMPNNRFLAERTGGTYSTLKVQPAELEDSGVYFCASSQESQQGPNTEAFFGQGTRLTVV.

This rearrangement joins TRBV20-1 to TRBJ2-5; TRBD2 matches 8 bases. The CDR3 totals 13 residues. The germline V gene has CDR1 DFQATT and CDR2 SNEGSKA (reference sequence). The J segment lost 4 bases and the V segment lost 1 base, leaving 2 bases of the junction unmatched. The CDR3 is CSARGSGVETQYF. In DNA form, the CDR3 reads TGCAGTGCTAGAGGTAGCGGGGTAGAGACCCAGTACTTC.